A selection of T cell receptor beta chains follows, all from one sample in a study of blood T cell repertoires in COVID-19. The assay was immunoSEQ multiplex PCR, and TCRdb's table has in-frame clones only and misses some. Of about 220,000 clones in the sample, around three quarters were seen once. Sequencing input: peripheral blood. These receptor sequences come from a woman between 65 and 79 years old with acute or convalescent COVID-19. Both conserved end residues are part of each CDR3.

TRBV19	TRBJ2-5	CASTSSGGLETQYF
TRBV6-5	TRBJ2-3	CASKAERGAGDTQYF
TRBV19	TRBJ2-4	CASSMTGLAKNIQYF
TRBV27	TRBJ2-3	CASSLAQGGTDTQYF
TRBV7-3	TRBJ2-2	CASSWDRGFGELFF
TRBV24-1	TRBJ1-2	CATSTRTPYGYTF
TRBV5-8	TRBJ1-1	CASSAWGRSATEAFF
TRBV9	TRBJ2-1	CASSSRGSGTGLYNEQFF
TRBV2	TRBJ1-5	CASSDFMTGRDNQPQHF
TRBV30	TRBJ2-3	CAWKLRGTDTQYF
TRBV7-2	TRBJ2-7	CASSRDSSYEQYF
TRBV19	TRBJ1-1	CASSIEPGQVNTEAFF
TRBV5-1	TRBJ1-2	CASSQDSEYYGYTF
TRBV5-1	TRBJ2-6	CASSVPHLSGANVLTF
TRBV5-1	TRBJ1-4	CASSLDAGDNEKLFF
TRBV9	TRBJ2-1	CASGDPRKEKLSYNEQFF
TRBV7-2	TRBJ2-5	CASSFGTSGGQETQYF
TRBV7-8	TRBJ2-7	CASSNQGTEQYF
TRBV30	TRBJ1-4	CAWSVIGGEKLFF
TRBV6-2/TRBV6-3	TRBJ2-6	CASSYSQVWANVLTF
TRBV15	TRBJ1-2	CATSRDSEGASVF
TRBV6-1	TRBJ1-2	CASSEPEGLWGYTF
TRBV5-1	TRBJ2-5	CASRRDTQETQYF
TRBV9	TRBJ2-5	CASSVDPRETQYF
TRBV19	TRBJ2-3	CASSITQGFSDTQYF
TRBV5-4	TRBJ2-2	CASGLAAVTGELFF
TRBV7-2	TRBJ2-3	CASSFQWGGTDTQYF
TRBV5-6	TRBJ1-2	CASSRTGQEFYGYTF